This T cell receptor (beta chain) was observed in a study of T cell responses to AZD1222 COVID-19 vaccine. Profiled with immunoSEQ multiplex PCR; TCRdb holds only in-frame clones, not every one. The data show over 150,000 clones, with roughly 92% seen just once and approximately 1.5% held by the top ten. As concerns this clone: Its antigen is unidentified.

Between the trimmed V and J ends, which lost 4 bases and 0 bases, there was a span of 10 bases. The CDR3 is made up of 16 amino acids. The germline V gene encodes CDR1 MNHNY and CDR2 SVGAGI (reference sequence). Samples with a second dose at about 4 or about 12 weeks were pooled together. Study outcomes and limitations: Only after the peak T cell response were repertoires sampled. The number of AZD1222 recipients seropositive at baseline was only five or six.

The clonotype comes from an adult who received the AZD1222 COVID-19 vaccine. Here the sequenced sample was peripheral blood, taken 28 days after the second AZD1222 dose. This chain links TRBV6-6 with TRBJ1-6; the D is unclear. The CDR3 loop is CASSLDWDSYNSPLHF. As DNA, the CDR3 is TGTGCCAGCAGTTTAGACTGGGACTCCTATAATTCACCCCTCCACTTT.